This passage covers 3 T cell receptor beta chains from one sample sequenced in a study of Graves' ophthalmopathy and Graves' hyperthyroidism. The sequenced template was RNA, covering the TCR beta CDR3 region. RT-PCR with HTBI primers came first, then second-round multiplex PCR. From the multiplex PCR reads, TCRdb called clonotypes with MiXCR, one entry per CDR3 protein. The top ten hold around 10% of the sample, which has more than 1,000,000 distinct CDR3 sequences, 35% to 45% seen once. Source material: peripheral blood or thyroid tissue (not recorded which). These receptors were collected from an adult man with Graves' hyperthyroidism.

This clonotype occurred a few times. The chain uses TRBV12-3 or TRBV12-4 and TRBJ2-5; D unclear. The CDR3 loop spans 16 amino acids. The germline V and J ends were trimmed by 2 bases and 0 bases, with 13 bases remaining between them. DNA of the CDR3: TGTGCCAGCAGTTTACTTCCGGCTGAGTACCAAGAGACCCAGTACTTC. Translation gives CASSLLPAEYQETQYF.

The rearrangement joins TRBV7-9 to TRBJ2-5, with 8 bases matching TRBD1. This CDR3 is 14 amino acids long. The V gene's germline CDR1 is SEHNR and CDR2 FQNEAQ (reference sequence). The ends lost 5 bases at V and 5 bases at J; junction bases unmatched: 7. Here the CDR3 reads CASSRDRSIETQYF. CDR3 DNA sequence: TGTGCCAGCAGCCGGGACAGGTCAATCGAGACCCAGTACTTC.

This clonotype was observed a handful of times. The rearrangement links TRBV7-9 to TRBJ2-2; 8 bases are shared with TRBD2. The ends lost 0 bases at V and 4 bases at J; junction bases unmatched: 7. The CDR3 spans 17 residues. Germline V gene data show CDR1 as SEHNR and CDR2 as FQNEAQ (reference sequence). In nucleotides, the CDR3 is TGTGCCAGCAGCTTAGCTGTCTTAGCGGGATTCACCGGGGAGCTGTTTTTT. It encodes CASSLAVLAGFTGELFF.